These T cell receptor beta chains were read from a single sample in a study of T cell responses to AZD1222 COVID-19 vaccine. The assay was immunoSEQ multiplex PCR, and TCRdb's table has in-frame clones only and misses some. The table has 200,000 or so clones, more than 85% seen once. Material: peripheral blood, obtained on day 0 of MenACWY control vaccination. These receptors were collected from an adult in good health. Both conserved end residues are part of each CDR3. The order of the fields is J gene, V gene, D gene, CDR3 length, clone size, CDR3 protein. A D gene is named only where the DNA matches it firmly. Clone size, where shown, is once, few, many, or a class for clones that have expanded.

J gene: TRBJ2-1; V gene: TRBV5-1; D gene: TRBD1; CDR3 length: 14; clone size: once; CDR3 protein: CASSLRGPANEQFF
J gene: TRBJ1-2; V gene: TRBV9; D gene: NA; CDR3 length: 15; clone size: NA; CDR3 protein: CASSVAIGQNYGYTF
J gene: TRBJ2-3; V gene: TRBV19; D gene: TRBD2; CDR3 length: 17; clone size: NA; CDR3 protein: CASSWSGGAPSTDTQYF
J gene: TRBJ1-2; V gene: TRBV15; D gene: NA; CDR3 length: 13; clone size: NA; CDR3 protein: CATSSLPSNGYTF
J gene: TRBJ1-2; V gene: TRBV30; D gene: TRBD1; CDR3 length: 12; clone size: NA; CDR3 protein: CAVSTGLNGYTF
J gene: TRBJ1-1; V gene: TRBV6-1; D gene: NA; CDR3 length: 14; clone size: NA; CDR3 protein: CASSEAKGGTEAFF
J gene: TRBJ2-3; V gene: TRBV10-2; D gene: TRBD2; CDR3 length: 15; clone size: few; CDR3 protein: CATIGTSGGTDTQYF
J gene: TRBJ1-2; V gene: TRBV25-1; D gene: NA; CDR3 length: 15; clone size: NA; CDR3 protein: CASSGLGRLHNGYTF
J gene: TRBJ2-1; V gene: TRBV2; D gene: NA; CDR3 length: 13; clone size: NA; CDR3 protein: CASSENEAGNRFF
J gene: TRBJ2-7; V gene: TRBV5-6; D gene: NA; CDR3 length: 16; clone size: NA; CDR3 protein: CASSPTSGAGLYEQYF
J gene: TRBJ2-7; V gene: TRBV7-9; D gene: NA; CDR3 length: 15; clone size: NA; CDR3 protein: CASSQTRDTNYEQYF
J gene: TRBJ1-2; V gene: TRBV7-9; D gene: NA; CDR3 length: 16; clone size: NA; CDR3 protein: CASSSETGNNNYGYTF
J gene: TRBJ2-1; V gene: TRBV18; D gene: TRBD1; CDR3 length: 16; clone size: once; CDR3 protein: CASSRAGTGGYNEQFF
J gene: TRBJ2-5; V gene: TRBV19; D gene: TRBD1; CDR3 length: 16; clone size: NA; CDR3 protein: CASSPYERTGQETQYF
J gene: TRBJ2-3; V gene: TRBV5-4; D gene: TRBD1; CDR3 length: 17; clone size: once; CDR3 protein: CASSLTSGGTSTDTQYF
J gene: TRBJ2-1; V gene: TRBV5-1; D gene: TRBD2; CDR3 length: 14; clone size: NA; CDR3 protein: CASSFRGDYNEQFF
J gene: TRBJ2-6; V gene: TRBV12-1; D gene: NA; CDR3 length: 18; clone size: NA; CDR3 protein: CASRMVVAAPSGANVLTF
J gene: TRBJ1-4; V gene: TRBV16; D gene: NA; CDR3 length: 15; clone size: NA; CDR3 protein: CASSPIRGTNEKLFF
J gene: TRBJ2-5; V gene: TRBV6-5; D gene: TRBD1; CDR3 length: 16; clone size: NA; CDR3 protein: CASSYSAGGSYGTQYF
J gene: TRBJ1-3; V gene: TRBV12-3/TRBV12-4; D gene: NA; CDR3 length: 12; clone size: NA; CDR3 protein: CASSFIGNTIYF
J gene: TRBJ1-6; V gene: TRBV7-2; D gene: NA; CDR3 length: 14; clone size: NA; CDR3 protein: CASSPQVENSPLHF
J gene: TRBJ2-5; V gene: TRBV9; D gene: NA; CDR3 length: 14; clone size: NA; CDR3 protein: CASSVAVGRETQYF
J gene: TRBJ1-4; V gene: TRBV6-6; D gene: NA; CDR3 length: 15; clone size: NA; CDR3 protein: CASSSPGSRYEKLFF
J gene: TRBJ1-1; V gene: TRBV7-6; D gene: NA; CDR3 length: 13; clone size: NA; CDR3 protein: CASSLGANTEAFF
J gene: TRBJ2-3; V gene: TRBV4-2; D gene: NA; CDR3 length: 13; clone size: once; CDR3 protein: CASSQDQGNTQYF
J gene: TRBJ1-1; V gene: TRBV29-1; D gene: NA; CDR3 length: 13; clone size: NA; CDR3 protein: CSVELGRGTEAFF
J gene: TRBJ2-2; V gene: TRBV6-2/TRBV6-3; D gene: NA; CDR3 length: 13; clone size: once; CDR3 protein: CASSYRESGELFF
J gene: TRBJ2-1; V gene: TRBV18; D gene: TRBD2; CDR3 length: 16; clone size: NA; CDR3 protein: CASSQSSGGSYNEQFF
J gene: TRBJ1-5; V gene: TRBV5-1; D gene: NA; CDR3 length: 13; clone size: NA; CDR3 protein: CASSLQGWQPQHF
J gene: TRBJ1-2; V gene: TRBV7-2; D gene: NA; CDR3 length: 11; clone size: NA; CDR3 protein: CASSLGDGYTF
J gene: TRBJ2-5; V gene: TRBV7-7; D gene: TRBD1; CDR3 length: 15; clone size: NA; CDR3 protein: CASSLGTASQETQYF
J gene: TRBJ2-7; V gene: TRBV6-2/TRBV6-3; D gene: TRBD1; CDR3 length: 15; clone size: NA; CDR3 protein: CASSKGQGNPYEQYF
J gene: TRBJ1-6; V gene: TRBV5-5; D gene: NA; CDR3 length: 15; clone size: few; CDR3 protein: CASSLGQGGNSPLHF
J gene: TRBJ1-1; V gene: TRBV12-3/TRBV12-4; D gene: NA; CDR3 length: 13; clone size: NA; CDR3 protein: CASSYRMNTEAFF